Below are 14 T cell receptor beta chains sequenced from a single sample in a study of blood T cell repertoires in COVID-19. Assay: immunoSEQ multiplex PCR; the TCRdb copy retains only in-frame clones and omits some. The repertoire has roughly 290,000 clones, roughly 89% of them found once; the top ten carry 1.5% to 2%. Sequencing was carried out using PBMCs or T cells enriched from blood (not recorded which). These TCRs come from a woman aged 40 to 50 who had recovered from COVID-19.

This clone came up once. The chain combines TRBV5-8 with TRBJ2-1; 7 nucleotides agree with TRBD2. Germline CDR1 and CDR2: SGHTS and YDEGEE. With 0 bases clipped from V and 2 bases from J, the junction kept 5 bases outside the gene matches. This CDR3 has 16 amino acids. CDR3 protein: CASSLVAGVTYNEQFF. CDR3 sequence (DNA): TGTGCCAGCAGCTTGGTGGCGGGAGTGACCTACAATGAGCAGTTCTTC.

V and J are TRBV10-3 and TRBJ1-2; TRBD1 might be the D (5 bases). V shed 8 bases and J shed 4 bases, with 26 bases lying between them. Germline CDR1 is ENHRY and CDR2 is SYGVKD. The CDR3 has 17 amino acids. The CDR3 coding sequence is TGTGCCATCGGGGGGGAAAGTGGAGGGCAAGGTAGCTATGGCTACACCTTC. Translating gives CAIGGESGGQGSYGYTF.

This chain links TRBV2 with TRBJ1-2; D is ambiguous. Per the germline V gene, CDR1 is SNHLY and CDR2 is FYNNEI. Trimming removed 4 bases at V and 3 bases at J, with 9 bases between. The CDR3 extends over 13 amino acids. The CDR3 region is CASSATGDYGYTF. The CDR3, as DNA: TGTGCCAGCAGTGCTACGGGAGACTATGGCTACACCTTC.

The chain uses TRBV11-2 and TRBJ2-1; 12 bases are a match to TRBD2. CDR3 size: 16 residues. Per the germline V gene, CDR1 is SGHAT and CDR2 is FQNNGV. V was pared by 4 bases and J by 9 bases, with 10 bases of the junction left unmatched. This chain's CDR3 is CASSSRLAGVNPEQFF. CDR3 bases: TGTGCCAGCAGCTCCAGACTAGCGGGAGTAAACCCTGAGCAGTTCTTC.

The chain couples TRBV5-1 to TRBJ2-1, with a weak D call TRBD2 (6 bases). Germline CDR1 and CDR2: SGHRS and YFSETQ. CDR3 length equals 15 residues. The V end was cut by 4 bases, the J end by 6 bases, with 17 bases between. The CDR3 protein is CASSREGPGVNEQFF. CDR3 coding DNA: TGCGCCAGCAGCCGGGAAGGGCCGGGGGTCAATGAGCAGTTCTTC. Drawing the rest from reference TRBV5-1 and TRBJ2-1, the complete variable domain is KAGVTQTPRYLIKTRGQQVTLSCSPISGHRSVSWYQQTPGQGLQFLFEYFSETQRNKGNFPGRFSGRQFSNSRSEMNVSTLELGDSALYLCASSREGPGVNEQFFGPGTRLTVL.

This chain's CDR3 is CASSLGPAQGETQYF. In nucleotides, the CDR3 is TGTGCCAGCAGCTTAGGGCCCGCTCAGGGGGAGACCCAGTACTTC. V is TRBV7-8 and J is TRBJ2-5; D might be TRBD1 (6 bases). Germline CDR1 reads SGHVS; CDR2 reads FQNEAQ. The CDR3 spans 15 residues. The germline V and J ends were trimmed by 1 base and 5 bases, with 14 bases remaining between them.

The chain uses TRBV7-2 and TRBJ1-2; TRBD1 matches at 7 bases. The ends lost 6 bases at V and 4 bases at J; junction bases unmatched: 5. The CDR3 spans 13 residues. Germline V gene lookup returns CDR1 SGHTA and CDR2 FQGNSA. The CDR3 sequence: CASRQGPGYGYTF. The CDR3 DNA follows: TGTGCCAGCAGACAGGGGCCAGGCTATGGCTACACCTTC.

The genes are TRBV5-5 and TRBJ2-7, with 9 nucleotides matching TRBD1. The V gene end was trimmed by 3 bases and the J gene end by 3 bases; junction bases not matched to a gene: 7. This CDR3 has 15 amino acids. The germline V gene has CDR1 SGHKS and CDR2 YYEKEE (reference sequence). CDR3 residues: CASSSTGTGFYEQYF. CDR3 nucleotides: TGTGCCAGCAGCTCGACCGGGACAGGGTTCTACGAGCAGTACTTC.

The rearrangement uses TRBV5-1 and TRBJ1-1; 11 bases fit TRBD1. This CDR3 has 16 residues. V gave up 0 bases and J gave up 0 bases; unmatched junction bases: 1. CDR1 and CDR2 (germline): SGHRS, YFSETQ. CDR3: CASSLGTGGLNTEAFF. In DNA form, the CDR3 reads TGCGCCAGCAGCTTGGGGACAGGGGGCTTGAACACTGAAGCTTTCTTT.

The CDR3 loop is CASSASRAPNEKLFF. CDR3 nucleotides: TGTGCCAGCAGCGCCTCGAGAGCACCTAATGAAAAACTGTTTTTT. This chain connects TRBV6-5 to TRBJ1-4; D is unclear. Germline assignment: CDR1 MNHEY and CDR2 SVGAGI. Trimming shortened V by 6 bases and J by 3 bases, and 14 bases separated the two germline ends. The CDR3 has 15 residues.

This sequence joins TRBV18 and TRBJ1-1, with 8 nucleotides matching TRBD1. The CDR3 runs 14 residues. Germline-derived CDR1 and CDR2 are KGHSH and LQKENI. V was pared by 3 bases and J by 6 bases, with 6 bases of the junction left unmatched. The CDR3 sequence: CASSPVQGDAEAFF. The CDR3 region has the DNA TGTGCCAGCTCACCGGTACAGGGGGACGCTGAAGCTTTCTTT.

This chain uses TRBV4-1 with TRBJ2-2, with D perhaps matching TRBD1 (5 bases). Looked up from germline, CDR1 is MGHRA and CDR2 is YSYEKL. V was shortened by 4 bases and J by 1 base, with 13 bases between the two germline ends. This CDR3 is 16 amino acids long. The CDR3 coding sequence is TGCGCCAGCAGCCGGACCGACAGAAAGAACACCGGGGAGCTGTTTTTT. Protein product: CASSRTDRKNTGELFF.

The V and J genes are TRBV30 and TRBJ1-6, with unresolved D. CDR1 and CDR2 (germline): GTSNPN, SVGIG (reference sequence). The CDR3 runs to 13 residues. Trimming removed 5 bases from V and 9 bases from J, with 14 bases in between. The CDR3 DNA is TGTGCCTGGGGCGAACAGTCAGGTTCACCCCTCCACTTT. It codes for CAWGEQSGSPLHF. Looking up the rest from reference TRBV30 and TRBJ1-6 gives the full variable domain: SQTIHQWPATLVQPVGSPLSLECTVEGTSNPNLYWYRQAAGRGLQLLFYSVGIGQISSEVPQNLSASRPQDRQFILSSKKLLLSDSGFYLCAWGEQSGSPLHFGNGTRLTVT.

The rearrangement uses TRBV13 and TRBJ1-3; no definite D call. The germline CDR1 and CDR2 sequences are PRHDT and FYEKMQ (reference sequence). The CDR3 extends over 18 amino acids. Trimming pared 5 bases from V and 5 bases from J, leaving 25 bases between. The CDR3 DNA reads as TGTGCCAGCAGCGCTGAACGGGAGGCCCAGAACGACCGAAACACCATATATTTT. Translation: CASSAEREAQNDRNTIYF. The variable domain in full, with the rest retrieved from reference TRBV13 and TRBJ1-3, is AAGVIQSPRHLIKEKRETATLKCYPIPRHDTVYWYQQGPGQDPQFLISFYEKMQSDKGSIPDRFSAQQFSDYHSELNMSSLELGDSALYFCASSAEREAQNDRNTIYFGEGSWLTVV.